The TCR beta chain described here comes from a study of cytomegalovirus exposure and HLA in healthy donors. Points on this clone: No antigen is known for it.

The PCR ran on 60 Vbeta and 13 Jbeta primers. Produced via immunoSEQ multiplex PCR; TCRdb's table is partial and in-frame only. Its clone listing holds approximately 30,000 clones. General study results and limits: The study put 150 or so TCR beta chains on its list as cytomegalovirus-associated.

The V and J ends lost 2 bases and 5 bases respectively, with 12 bases between them. The V gene's germline CDR1 is KGHSH and CDR2 LQKENI. The CDR3 covers 14 residues. The chain uses TRBV18 and TRBJ1-1; D uncertain. The clonotype comes from a man in his forties in good health and CMV-seronegative. The sequenced sample was PBMCs. CDR3 sequence reads: CASSPMMEATEAFF. CDR3 DNA: TGTGCCAGCTCACCAATGATGGAGGCGACTGAAGCTTTCTTT.